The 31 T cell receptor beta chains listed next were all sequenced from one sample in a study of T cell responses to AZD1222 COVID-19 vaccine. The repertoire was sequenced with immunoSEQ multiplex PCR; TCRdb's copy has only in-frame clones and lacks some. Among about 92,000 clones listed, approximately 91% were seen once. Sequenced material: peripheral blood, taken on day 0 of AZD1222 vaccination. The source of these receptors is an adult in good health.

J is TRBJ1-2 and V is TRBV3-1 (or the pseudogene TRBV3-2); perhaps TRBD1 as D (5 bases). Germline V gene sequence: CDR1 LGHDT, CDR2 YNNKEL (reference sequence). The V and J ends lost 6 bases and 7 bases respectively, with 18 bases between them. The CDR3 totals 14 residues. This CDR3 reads CASSRNPRDFGYTF. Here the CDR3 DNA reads TGTGCCAGCAGTCGGAACCCAAGGGACTTTGGCTACACCTTC.

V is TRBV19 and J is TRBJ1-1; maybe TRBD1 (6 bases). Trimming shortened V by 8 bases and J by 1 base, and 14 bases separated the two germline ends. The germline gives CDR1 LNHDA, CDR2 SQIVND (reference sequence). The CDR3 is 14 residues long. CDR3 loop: CASAPGTTNTEAFF. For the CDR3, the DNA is TGTGCCAGTGCCCCTGGGACAACGAACACTGAAGCTTTCTTT.

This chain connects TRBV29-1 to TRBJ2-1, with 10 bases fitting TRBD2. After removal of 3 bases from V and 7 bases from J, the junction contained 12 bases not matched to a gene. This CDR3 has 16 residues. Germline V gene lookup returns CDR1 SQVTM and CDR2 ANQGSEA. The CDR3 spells CSVDYYRSGGANEQFF. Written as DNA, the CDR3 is TGCAGCGTTGACTATTATCGGAGCGGGGGGGCAAATGAGCAGTTCTTC.

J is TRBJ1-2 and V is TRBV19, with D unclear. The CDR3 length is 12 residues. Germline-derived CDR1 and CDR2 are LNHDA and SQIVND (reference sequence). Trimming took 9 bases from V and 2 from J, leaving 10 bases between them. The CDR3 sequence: CASFGRNYGYTF. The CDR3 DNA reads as TGTGCCAGCTTCGGGAGAAACTATGGCTACACCTTC.

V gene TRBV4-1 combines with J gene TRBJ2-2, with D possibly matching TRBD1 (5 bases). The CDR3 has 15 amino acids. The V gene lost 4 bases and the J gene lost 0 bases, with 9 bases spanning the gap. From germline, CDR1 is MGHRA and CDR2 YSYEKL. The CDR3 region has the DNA TGCGCCAGCAGCCGGCGACAGTCGAACACCGGGGAGCTGTTTTTT. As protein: CASSRRQSNTGELFF.

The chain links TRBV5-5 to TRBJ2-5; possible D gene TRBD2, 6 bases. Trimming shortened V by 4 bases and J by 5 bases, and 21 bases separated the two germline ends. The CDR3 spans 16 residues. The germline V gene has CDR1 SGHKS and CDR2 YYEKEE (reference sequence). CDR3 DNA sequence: TGTGCCAGCAGCCGGATTGGAGGGGAGGCCGGGGAGACCCAGTACTTC. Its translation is CASSRIGGEAGETQYF. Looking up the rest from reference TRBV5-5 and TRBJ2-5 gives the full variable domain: DAGVTQSPTHLIKTRGQQVTLRCSPISGHKSVSWYQQVLGQGPQFIFQYYEKEERGRGNFPDRFSARQFPNYSSELNVNALLLGDSALYLCASSRIGGEAGETQYFGPGTRLLVL.

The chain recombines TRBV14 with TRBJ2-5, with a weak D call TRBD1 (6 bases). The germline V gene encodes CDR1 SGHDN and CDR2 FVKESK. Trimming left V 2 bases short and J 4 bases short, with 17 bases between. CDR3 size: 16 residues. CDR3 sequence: CASSQYGPARGETQYF. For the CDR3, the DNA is TGTGCCAGCAGCCAATATGGGCCGGCCAGGGGAGAGACCCAGTACTTC.

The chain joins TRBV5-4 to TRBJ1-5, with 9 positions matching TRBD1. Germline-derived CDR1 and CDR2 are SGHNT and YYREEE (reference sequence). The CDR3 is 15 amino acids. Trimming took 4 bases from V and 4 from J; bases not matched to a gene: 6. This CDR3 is CASSAGTGWNQPQHF. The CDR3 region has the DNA TGTGCCAGCAGCGCTGGGACAGGGTGGAATCAGCCCCAGCATTTT.

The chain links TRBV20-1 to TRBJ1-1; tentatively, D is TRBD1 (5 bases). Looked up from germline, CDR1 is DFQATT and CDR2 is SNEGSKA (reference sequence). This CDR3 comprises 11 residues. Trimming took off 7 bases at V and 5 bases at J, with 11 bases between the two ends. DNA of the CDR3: TGCAGTGGCCAGGGAGGGACTGAAGCTTTCTTT. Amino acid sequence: CSGQGGTEAFF.

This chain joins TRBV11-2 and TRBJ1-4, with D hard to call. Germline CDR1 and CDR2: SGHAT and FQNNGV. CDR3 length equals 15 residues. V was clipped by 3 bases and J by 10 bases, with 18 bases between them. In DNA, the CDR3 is TGTGCCAGCAGCTTTACTCGGACCTCCCAAGGAAAACTGTTTTTT. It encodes CASSFTRTSQGKLFF.

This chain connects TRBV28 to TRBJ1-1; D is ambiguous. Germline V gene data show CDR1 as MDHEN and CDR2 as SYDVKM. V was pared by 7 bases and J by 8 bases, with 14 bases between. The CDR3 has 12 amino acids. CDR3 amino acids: CASTDTPQEAFF. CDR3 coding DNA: TGTGCCAGCACCGATACCCCACAGGAAGCTTTCTTT.

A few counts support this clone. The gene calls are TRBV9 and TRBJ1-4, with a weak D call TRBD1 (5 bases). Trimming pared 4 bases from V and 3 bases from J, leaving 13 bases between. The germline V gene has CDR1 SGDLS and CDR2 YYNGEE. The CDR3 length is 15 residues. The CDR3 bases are TGTGCCAGCAGCCGTAAGGGGTTTTCTAATGAAAAACTGTTTTTT. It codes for CASSRKGFSNEKLFF.

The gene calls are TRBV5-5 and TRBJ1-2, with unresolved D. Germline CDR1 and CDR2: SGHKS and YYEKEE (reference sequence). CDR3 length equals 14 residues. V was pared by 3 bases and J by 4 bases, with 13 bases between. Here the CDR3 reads CASSSFTTSYGYTF. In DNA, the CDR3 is TGTGCCAGCAGCTCGTTCACAACGTCCTATGGCTACACCTTC.

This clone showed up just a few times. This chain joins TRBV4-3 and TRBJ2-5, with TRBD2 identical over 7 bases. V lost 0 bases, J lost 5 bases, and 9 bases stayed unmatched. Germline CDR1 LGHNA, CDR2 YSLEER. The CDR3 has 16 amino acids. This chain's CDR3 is CASSQDHRGVLETQYF. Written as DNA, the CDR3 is TGCGCCAGCAGCCAAGATCACCGGGGGGTCCTTGAGACCCAGTACTTC.

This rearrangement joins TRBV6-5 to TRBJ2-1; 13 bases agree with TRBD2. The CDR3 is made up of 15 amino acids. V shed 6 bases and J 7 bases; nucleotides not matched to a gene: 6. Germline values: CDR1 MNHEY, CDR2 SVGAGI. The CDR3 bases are TGTGCCAGCAGCCCCGGGACTAGCGGGGCGAATGAGCAGTTCTTC. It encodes CASSPGTSGANEQFF.

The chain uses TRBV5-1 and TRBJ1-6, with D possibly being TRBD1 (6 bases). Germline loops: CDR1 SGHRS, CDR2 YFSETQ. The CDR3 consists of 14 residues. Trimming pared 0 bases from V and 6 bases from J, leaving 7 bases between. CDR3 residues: CASSLDRVNSPLHF. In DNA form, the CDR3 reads TGCGCCAGCAGCTTGGACAGGGTTAATTCACCCCTCCACTTT.

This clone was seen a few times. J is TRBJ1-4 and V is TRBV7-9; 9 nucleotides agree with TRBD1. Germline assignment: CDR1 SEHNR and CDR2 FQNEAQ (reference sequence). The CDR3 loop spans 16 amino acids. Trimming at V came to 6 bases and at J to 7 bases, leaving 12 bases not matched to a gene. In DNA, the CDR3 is TGTGCCAGCAGAGCAAACAGGGGGCGCGAAGGTGAAAAACTGTTTTTT. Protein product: CASRANRGREGEKLFF. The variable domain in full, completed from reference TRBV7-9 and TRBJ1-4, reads DTGVSQNPRHKITKRGQNVTFRCDPISEHNRLYWYRQTLGQGPEFLTYFQNEAQLEKSRLLSDRFSAERPKGSFSTLEIQRTEQGDSAMYLCASRANRGREGEKLFFGSGTQLSVL.

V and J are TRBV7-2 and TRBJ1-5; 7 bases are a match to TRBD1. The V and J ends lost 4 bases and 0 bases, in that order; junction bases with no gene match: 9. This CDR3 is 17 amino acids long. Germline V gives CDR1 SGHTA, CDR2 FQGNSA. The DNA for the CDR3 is TGTGCCAGCAGCTATACCGGGACAGTGTATAGCAATCAGCCCCAGCATTTT. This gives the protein CASSYTGTVYSNQPQHF.

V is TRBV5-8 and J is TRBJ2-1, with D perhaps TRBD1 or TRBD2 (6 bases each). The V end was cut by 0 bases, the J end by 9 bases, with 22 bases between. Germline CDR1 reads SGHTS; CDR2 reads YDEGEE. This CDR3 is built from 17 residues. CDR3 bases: TGTGCCAGCAGCTTGGTTGTGGCCTCGTTCGGGGGCGGTGAGCAGTTCTTC. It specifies CASSLVVASFGGGEQFF.

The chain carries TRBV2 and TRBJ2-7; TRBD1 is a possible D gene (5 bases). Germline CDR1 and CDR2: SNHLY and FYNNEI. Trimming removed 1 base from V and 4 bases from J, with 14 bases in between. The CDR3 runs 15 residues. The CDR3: CASSEGRRVSYEQYF. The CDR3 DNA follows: TGTGCCAGCAGTGAAGGGCGCAGGGTTTCGTACGAGCAGTACTTC.

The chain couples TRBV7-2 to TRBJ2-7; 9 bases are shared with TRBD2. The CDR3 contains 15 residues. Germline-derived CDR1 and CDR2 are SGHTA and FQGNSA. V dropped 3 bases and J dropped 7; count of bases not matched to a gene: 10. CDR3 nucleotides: TGTGCCAGCAGCTTGGCGGCGGGCCTAGCGGGGGAGCAGTACTTC. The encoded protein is CASSLAAGLAGEQYF.

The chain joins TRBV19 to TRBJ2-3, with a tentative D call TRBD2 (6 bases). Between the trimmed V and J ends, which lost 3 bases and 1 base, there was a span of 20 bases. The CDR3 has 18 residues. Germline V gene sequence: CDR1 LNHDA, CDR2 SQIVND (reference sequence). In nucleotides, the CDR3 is TGTGCCAGTAGTATTAGCGGAAGGGCGAGGCTAGGCACAGATACGCAGTATTTT. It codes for CASSISGRARLGTDTQYF.

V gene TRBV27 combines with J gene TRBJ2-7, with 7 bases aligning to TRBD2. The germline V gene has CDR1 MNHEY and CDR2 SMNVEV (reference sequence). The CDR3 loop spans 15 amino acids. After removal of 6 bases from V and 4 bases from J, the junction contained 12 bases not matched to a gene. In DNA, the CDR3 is TGTGCCAGCAGCCCCCGGTGGGGGGGGACTTACGAGCAGTACTTC. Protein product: CASSPRWGGTYEQYF.

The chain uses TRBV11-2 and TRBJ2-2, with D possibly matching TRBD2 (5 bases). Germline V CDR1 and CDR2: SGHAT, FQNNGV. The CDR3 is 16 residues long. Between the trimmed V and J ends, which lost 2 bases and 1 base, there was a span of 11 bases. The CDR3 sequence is CASSLTFGENTGELFF. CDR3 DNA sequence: TGTGCCAGCAGCTTAACTTTCGGGGAGAACACCGGGGAGCTGTTTTTT.

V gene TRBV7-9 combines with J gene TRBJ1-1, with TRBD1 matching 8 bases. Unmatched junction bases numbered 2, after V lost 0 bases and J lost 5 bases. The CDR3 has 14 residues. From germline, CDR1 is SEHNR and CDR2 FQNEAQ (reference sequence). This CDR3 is CASSLATGVTEAFF. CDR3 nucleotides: TGTGCCAGCAGCTTAGCGACAGGGGTTACTGAAGCTTTCTTT.

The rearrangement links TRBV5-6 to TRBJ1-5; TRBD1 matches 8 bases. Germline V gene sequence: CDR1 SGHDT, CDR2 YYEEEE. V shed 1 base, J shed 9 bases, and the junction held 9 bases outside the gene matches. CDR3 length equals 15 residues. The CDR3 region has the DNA TGTGCCAGCAGCTTGTCCGATGCAGGGGGCTGGCCCCAGCATTTT. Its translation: CASSLSDAGGWPQHF.

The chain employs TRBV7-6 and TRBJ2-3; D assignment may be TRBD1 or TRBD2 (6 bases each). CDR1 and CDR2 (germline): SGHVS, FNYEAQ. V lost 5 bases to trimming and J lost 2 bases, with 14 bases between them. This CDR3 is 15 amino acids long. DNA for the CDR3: TGTGCCAGCAGCGAAACCGGGGGCCTCACAGATACGCAGTATTTT. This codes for CASSETGGLTDTQYF. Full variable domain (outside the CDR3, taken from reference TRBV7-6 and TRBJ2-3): GAGVSQSPRYKVTKRGQDVALRCDPISGHVSLYWYRQALGQGPEFLTYFNYEAQQDKSGLPNDRFSAERPEGSISTLTIQRTEQRDSAMYRCASSETGGLTDTQYFGPGTRLTVL.

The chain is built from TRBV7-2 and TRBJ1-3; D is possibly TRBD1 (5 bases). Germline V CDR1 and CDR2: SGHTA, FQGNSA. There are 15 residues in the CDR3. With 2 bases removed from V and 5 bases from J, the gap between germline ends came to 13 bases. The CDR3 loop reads CASSLKGPGRNTIYF. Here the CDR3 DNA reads TGTGCCAGCAGCTTAAAGGGGCCTGGTCGAAACACCATATATTTT.

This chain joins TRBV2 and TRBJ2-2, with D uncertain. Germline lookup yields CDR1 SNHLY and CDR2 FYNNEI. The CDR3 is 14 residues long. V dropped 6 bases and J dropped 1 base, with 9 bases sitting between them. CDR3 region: CASRKVKNTGELFF. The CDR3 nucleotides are TGTGCCAGCAGAAAAGTCAAGAACACCGGGGAGCTGTTTTTT.

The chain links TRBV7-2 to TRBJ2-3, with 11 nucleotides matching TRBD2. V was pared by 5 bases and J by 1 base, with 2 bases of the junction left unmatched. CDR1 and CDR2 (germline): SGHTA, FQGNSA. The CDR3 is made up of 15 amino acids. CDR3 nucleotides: TGTGCCAGCAGCATACTAGCGGGGGGCACAGATACGCAGTATTTT. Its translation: CASSILAGGTDTQYF.

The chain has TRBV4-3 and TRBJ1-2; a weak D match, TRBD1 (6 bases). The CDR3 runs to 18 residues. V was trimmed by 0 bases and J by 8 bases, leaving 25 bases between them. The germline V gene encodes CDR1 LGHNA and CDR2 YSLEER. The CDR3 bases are TGCGCCAGCAGCCAAGATTTGCAGGGAGACAGGAACTCTCGGGGCTACACCTTC. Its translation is CASSQDLQGDRNSRGYTF.